This T cell receptor beta chain was captured by sequencing in a study of post-analysis software for immune sequencing data. The study, taken as a whole, reports: Clustering by F measure revealed strong co-clustering among samples prepared together in one batch. Comparison with controls showed significantly lower normalized Chao1 diversity in multiple sclerosis patients. Roughly 5 TRBV segments (TRBV5-6, TRBV5-1 and TRBV20-1 among them) occurred more frequently in patients than in controls.

Germline trimming cut 7 bases from V and 4 bases from J; bases unmatched to any gene: 7. The length of the CDR3 is 14 residues. A note on this clonotype: What it binds is not known.

Unique molecular identifiers tagged the TCR beta cDNA libraries. It was from roughly 1.1 to 9.2 million T cells that 530,000 or so cDNA molecules came. MiXCR was run by TCRdb on the PCR reads, yielding one entry per CDR3 protein. This table holds hundreds of thousands of distinct CDR3 sequences, roughly three fifths found once. The sequenced material came from blood. The sequence came from a girl aged 2 to 9 with multiple sclerosis. The chain carries TRBV12-3 or TRBV12-4 and TRBJ1-2; 9 bases match TRBD1. The CDR3 spells CASIPQGAFYGYTF. DNA of the CDR3: TGTGCCAGCATCCCACAGGGGGCGTTCTATGGCTACACCTTC.